Included here is one TCR beta chain sequence, with context. Its antigen is not identified. The CDR3 loop spans 15 amino acids. Germline CDR1 is SEHNR and CDR2 is FQNEAQ (reference sequence). V lost 5 bases and J 0 bases, leaving 14 bases between the germline ends. Assay: immunoSEQ multiplex PCR; the TCRdb copy retains only in-frame clones and omits some. This table holds some 76,000 clones, 87% found once. This record comes from a study of graft-versus-host responses after intestinal transplantation. The starting material was unstimulated CD8+ T cells sorted from spleen or lymph node cells, obtained before transplant. The TCR was taken from a human donor who was the organ donor for an intestinal transplant. This chain uses TRBV7-9 with TRBJ2-7; D is unclear. This chain's CDR3 is CASSPASKVSYEQYF. CDR3 nucleotide sequence: TGTGCCAGCAGCCCAGCCTCAAAAGTCTCCTACGAGCAGTACTTC.